This T cell receptor beta chain was sequenced in a study of T-cell reconstitution after alpha-beta-depleted transplantation in children. As to this clonotype: Possible read error: a much larger clone is one base away.

The CDR3 totals 13 residues. Per the germline V gene, CDR1 is KGHDR and CDR2 is SFDVKD. As it was prepared, the TCRbeta library received unique molecular identifiers. TCRdb re-derived calls from the PCR reads in MiXCR, one entry per CDR3 protein. This table has roughly 300,000 distinct CDR3 sequences, approximately 9.8% appearing once. This clonotype was sampled from a human donor who donated a stem cell graft to a child with SCID. The sequencing here drew on PBMCs from the stem cell graft donor, taken from the stem cell graft. V gene TRBV24-1 combines with J gene TRBJ2-1; possibly TRBD1 for D (5 bases). The CDR3 loop reads CATSGAGSNEQIF. The CDR3 DNA reads as TGTGCCACCAGTGGGGCAGGGTCCAATGAGCAGATCTTC.